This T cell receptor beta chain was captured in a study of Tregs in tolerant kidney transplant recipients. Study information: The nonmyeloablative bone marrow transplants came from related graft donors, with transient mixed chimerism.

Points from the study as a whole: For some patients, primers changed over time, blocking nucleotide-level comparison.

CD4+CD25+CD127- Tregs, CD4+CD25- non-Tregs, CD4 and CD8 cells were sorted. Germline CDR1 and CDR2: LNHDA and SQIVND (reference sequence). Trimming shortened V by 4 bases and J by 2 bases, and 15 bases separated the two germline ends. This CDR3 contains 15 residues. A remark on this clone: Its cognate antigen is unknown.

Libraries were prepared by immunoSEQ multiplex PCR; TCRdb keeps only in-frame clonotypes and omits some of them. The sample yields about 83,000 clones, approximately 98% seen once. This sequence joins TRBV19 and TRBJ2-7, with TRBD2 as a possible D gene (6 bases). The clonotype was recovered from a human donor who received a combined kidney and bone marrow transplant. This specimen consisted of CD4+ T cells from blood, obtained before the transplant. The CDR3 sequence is CASSRRGYTAYEQYF. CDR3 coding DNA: TGTGCCAGTAGTAGGAGGGGTTATACCGCCTACGAGCAGTACTTC.